The entry below gives a single T cell receptor beta chain sequence along with its context. Germline-derived CDR1 and CDR2 are SNHLY and FYNNEI. V was trimmed by 0 bases and J by 8 bases, leaving 13 bases between them. This CDR3 spans 14 amino acids. The data stem from a study of beta chain features in type 1 diabetes. TCRB transcripts that were expressed got sequenced, as all of the isolated RNA had been reverse transcribed. The average output of naive, central memory and regulatory T cell samples was a few million reads. This table comes from immunoSEQ multiplex PCR, and its TCRdb copy is limited to in-frame clones, with some not included. The sample holds approximately 170,000 clones, approximately 8.4% seen once.

This receptor was obtained from a young woman in good health. V usage is TRBV2 and J usage is TRBJ1-2; D not resolved. Sequencing input: central memory CD4+ T cells from blood. CDR3 DNA sequence: TGTGCCAGCAGTGAAGCGCTTTACATTTCAGGCTACACCTTC. Encoded protein: CASSEALYISGYTF.